These 18 T cell receptor beta chains share one sample of origin, sequenced in a study of blood T cells in healthy people across ages. With a J-beta primer mix and a sample-barcoded 5' primer, a second PCR ran about 6 to 11 cycles. In TCRdb, the 5' RACE reads were re-called with MiXCR into one record per CDR3 protein. In the table there are 700,000 or so distinct CDR3 sequences, approximately 40% of which are singletons. Sequencing was carried out using blood. The source of these receptors is a man older than 75 in good health.

This clonotype was picked up a small number of times. This chain joins TRBV9 and TRBJ2-7; no clear D. Trimming removed 0 bases at V and 1 base at J, with 8 bases between. CDR1 SGDLS and CDR2 YYNGEE come from the germline V gene. This CDR3 comprises 14 residues. The CDR3 here is CASSVGAESYEQYF. The CDR3 nucleotides are TGTGCCAGCAGCGTAGGGGCCGAATCCTACGAGCAGTACTTC.

A few counts support this clonotype. The CDR3 loop is CASSLFAGEIEQFF. In nucleotides, the CDR3 is TGCGCCAGCAGCTTGTTTGCGGGAGAAATTGAGCAGTTCTTC. The chain carries TRBV5-1 and TRBJ2-1; 7 positions match TRBD2. The CDR3 extends over 14 amino acids. In germline, CDR1 is SGHRS, CDR2 YFSETQ. With V trimmed by 1 base and J by 9 bases, 7 bases remained unmatched.

The chain has TRBV7-2 and TRBJ1-4; 7 nucleotides align to TRBD1. The CDR3 extends over 14 amino acids. With V trimmed by 5 bases and J by 3 bases, 3 bases remained unmatched. Germline-derived CDR1 and CDR2 are SGHTA and FQGNSA. Here the CDR3 reads CASSRGTANEKLFF. For the CDR3, the DNA is TGTGCCAGCAGCCGTGGGACAGCTAATGAAAAACTGTTTTTT.

This clonotype was counted only a few times. CDR3 region: CASSPGTALRVAQYF. DNA for the CDR3: TGTGCCAGCAGTCCGGGGACAGCCCTACGGGTGGCCCAGTACTTC. The chain recombines TRBV12-3 or TRBV12-4 with TRBJ2-5; 7 bases align to TRBD1. This CDR3 is 15 amino acids long. The ends lost 5 bases at V and 9 bases at J; junction bases unmatched: 15.

V is TRBV20-1 and J is TRBJ1-2, with 7 bases matching TRBD1. V was clipped by 6 bases and J by 2 bases; unmatched bases: 6. There are 13 residues in the CDR3. CDR1 and CDR2 (germline): DFQATT, SNEGSKA (reference sequence). The CDR3 DNA sequence: TGCAGTGCAGGCGCAGGGGGAAACTATGGCTACACCTTC. This sequence encodes CSAGAGGNYGYTF.

This clonotype has only a few counts. J is TRBJ2-3 and V is TRBV5-1, with 9 bases identical to TRBD1. V shed 6 bases, J shed 5 bases, and the junction held 10 bases outside the gene matches. The germline CDR1 and CDR2 sequences are SGHRS and YFSETQ. The CDR3 has 15 amino acids. In DNA form, the CDR3 reads TGCGCCAGCACCCCAGACAGGGGGGCGAGAGATACGCAGTATTTT. Encoded protein: CASTPDRGARDTQYF.

J is TRBJ2-5 and V is TRBV14; 15 nucleotides agree with TRBD2. Germline CDR1 SGHDN, CDR2 FVKESK. CDR3 length: 16 amino acids. Trimming took 4 bases from V and 11 from J; bases not matched to a gene: 11. The CDR3 loop is CASSPWTSGGAGEQYF. CDR3 DNA: TGTGCCAGCAGCCCCTGGACTAGCGGGGGGGCAGGGGAGCAGTACTTC.

In this sample, this clonotype turned up a few times. The V call is TRBV29-1, the J call TRBJ2-1, with 8 bases that match TRBD2. The germline gives CDR1 SQVTM, CDR2 ANQGSEA. The length of the CDR3 is 13 residues. V was clipped by 4 bases and J by 5 bases; unmatched bases: 4. The CDR3 protein is CSVVGTRNNEQFF. The CDR3, as DNA: TGCAGCGTTGTTGGGACTAGAAACAATGAGCAGTTCTTC.

V is TRBV3-1 and J is TRBJ2-7; D may be TRBD1 (5 bases). Germline CDR1 and CDR2: LGHDT and YNNKEL (reference sequence). The CDR3 has 14 residues. V dropped 4 bases and J dropped 3 bases, with 13 bases sitting between them. CDR3 sequence (DNA): TGTGCCAGCAGCCCGACCATGACAGTCTACGAGCAGTACTTC. Translated: CASSPTMTVYEQYF.

The J gene is TRBJ2-3, the V gene TRBV10-3; weak D call: TRBD1 (6 bases). CDR3 size: 17 residues. CDR1 is ENHRY and CDR2 is SYGVKD in the germline V gene. Trimming cost V 8 bases and J 3 bases, with 24 bases left between them. The CDR3 protein is CAIAETNRVVGTDTQYF. The CDR3 coding sequence is TGTGCCATCGCAGAGACAAACAGGGTCGTGGGAACAGATACGCAGTATTTT.

This clonotype appeared a few times. The CDR3 nucleotides are TGCGCCAGCAGCCAAGAGTCCGGGGGCGACCTCTCTGGGGCCAACGTCCTGACTTTC. Its translation: CASSQESGGDLSGANVLTF. This chain joins TRBV4-3 and TRBJ2-6; D may match TRBD1 or TRBD2 (6 bases each). Trimming took 0 bases from V and 0 from J, leaving 15 bases between them. CDR1 is LGHNA and CDR2 is YSLEER in the germline V gene. The length of the CDR3 is 19 residues.

This clonotype appeared a few times. The CDR3 is CASSYASSGIRNNEQFF. The CDR3 nucleotides read TGTGCCAGCAGTTACGCTTCTAGCGGGATTCGGAACAATGAGCAGTTCTTC. This sequence joins TRBV6-2 or TRBV6-3 and TRBJ2-1; 9 bases align to TRBD2. This CDR3 contains 17 residues. Germline V gene lookup returns CDR1 MNHEY and CDR2 SVGEGT. The trim removed 2 bases at V and 5 bases at J, leaving 10 bases unmatched.

This clonotype has ten or more counts. The chain carries TRBV7-3 and TRBJ2-5; TRBD1 matches 10 bases. This CDR3 contains 14 residues. Unmatched junction bases numbered 2, after V lost 2 bases and J lost 5 bases. Germline V gene lookup returns CDR1 SGHTA and CDR2 FQGTGA. The DNA of the CDR3 is TGTGCCAGCAGCTTAGACAGGGGGCACGAGACCCAGTACTTC. It specifies CASSLDRGHETQYF.

Concerning this clonotype itself: At one end, the junction sequence differs from germline, possibly due to a read error. The chain combines TRBV25-1 with TRBJ1-6; D possibly corresponds to TRBD1 (6 bases). There are 16 residues in the CDR3. Germline V gene data show CDR1 as MGHDK and CDR2 as SYGVNS. CDR3 nucleotides: TGCGCCAGCAGTGACCCCTCGGGGGGGGCAAATTCACCCCTCCACTTT. Translated, it gives CASSDPSGGANSPLHF.

This clonotype has a single count. One junction end does not reproduce the germline sequence, and a read error may be involved. V usage is TRBV9 and J usage is TRBJ2-3, with 11 bases matching TRBD2. Germline V gene sequence: CDR1 SGDLS, CDR2 YYNGEE. The CDR3 spans 16 residues. CDR3 loop: CAGSEGTSGYTDTQYF. CDR3 coding DNA: TGTGCCGGCAGCGAGGGGACTAGCGGATACACAGATACGCAGTATTTT.

The V call is TRBV19, the J call TRBJ1-4; the match to TRBD1 covers 8 bases. CDR3 size: 17 residues. The trim removed 8 bases at V and 2 bases at J, leaving 13 bases unmatched. CDR1 is LNHDA and CDR2 is SQIVND in the germline V gene (reference sequence). The CDR3 is CASSPQGARRTNEKLFF. CDR3 sequence (DNA): TGTGCCAGTTCCCCCCAGGGGGCGCGAAGGACTAATGAAAAACTGTTTTTT.

This clonotype came up a few times. This chain connects TRBV6-2 or TRBV6-3 to TRBJ2-3, with TRBD2 matching over 9 bases. The CDR3 is 17 residues long. V lost 5 bases and J lost 0; bases outside the gene matches: 9. Per the germline V gene, CDR1 is MNHEY and CDR2 is SVGEGT. CDR3 sequence: CASSRGLALQSTDTQYF. The CDR3 DNA reads TGTGCCAGCAGTCGAGGACTAGCGCTACAAAGCACAGATACGCAGTATTTT.

In regard to this clonotype: Just one base apart from a much larger clone, this may be a read error. The V and J genes are TRBV12-3 or TRBV12-4 and TRBJ2-1; D not resolved. The ends were cut back, 7 bases at V and 3 bases at J, with 4 bases in the middle. The CDR3 is made up of 11 amino acids. This CDR3 reads CASTFYNEQFF. The CDR3 bases are TGTGCCAGCACCTTCTACAATGAGCAGTTCTTC.